This T cell receptor beta chain stems from a study of cytomegalovirus exposure and HLA in healthy donors. Study as a whole: Both the 120 or so validation repertoires and the roughly 700 first-cohort repertoires used the same platform, as reported by a later analysis. Points from the study as a whole: In vitro testing confirmed three CMV-associated chains as specific for CMV antigens. Researchers counted around 170 TCR beta chains as cytomegalovirus-associated. It was found in a later analysis that first-cohort TCR clusters tended to co-occur in the 130 or so validation repertoires.

Some clones are missing from TCRdb's copy, which holds only in-frame ones; the method was immunoSEQ multiplex PCR. The repertoire holds roughly 68,000 clones, roughly 90% seen once, with about 1.5% in the top ten. This CDR3 region has 15 residues. Germline V CDR1 and CDR2: SGHRS, YFSETQ. V trimming: 3 bases; J trimming: 2 bases; junction bases outside the gene matches: 4. A note on this clone: Its antigen is unknown.

J is TRBJ2-7 and V is TRBV5-1, with 11 nucleotides matching TRBD2. The sample consisted of PBMCs. The clonotype comes from a woman aged 18-30 years in good health and CMV-seronegative. The CDR3 DNA sequence: TGCGCCAGCAGCTGGAATAGCGGGAGGGCCTACGAGCAGTACTTC. As protein: CASSWNSGRAYEQYF.